This T cell receptor (beta chain) derives from a study of CD8 T cells in ankylosing spondylitis. The CDR3 consists of 17 residues. Germline V gene data show CDR1 as MNHEY and CDR2 as SMNVEV (reference sequence). V lost 2 bases and J lost 1; bases outside the gene matches: 8. Many counts were recorded for this clonotype. A quantitative 5'-RACE method, one with molecular barcodes, was used to make TCR beta libraries. TCRdb used MiXCR to reprocess the 5' RACE reads, holding one entry per CDR3 protein. The sample contains some 220,000 distinct CDR3 sequences, 8% to 9% of which appear only once. V and J are TRBV27 and TRBJ2-1, with 7 bases identical to TRBD2. Sequencing was carried out using blood, either unsorted or a sorted T cell fraction (not recorded which). This TCR was sampled from a female donor with ankylosing spondylitis or in good health (not recorded which). The CDR3 DNA follows: TGTGCCAGCAGTTTAGCGGGAGTCAGATATTCCTACAATGAGCAGTTCTTC. Protein product: CASSLAGVRYSYNEQFF.